This T cell receptor (beta chain) was recorded in a study of cytomegalovirus exposure and HLA in healthy donors. General observations from the study: HLA alleles showed associations with about 15,000 TCR beta sequences in a later analysis, at a 0.05 false discovery rate. Certain indistinguishable V segments, among them TRBV6-2 and TRBV6-3, were excluded. TCR beta V segments were, for the most part, productive about 90% or about 30% of the time in an earlier analysis.

The CDR3 is made up of 15 amino acids. Per germline, CDR1 SGHRS and CDR2 YFSETQ. V dropped 1 base and J dropped 6 bases, with 14 bases sitting between them. Remarks on this clone: Its target is not known.

PCR primers comprised 60 Vbeta and 13 Jbeta primers. Repertoires were generated with immunoSEQ multiplex PCR, while TCRdb's copy carries only in-frame clones and drops some. The repertoire holds 50,000 or so clones, with less than 75% as singletons. The chain couples TRBV5-1 to TRBJ1-5; TRBD1 might be the D (5 bases). The clonotype comes from a man aged 25-45 years in good health and CMV-seronegative. Specimen: PBMCs. CDR3 protein: CASSLTGGSGQPQHF. CDR3 DNA sequence: TGCGCCAGCAGCTTGACTGGGGGGAGCGGTCAGCCCCAGCATTTT.